This T cell receptor beta chain was sequenced during a study of molecular identifiers for immune sequencing clone quantification (dated by TCRdb to about 2018). Notes on the research overall: For a replicate experiment, the RNA from either 20,000 or 100,000 naive CD8 T cells was divided into five aliquots, and four of those aliquots went on to sequencing. The study was a methods study using CD8 T cells to benchmark molecular-identifier clustering-based TCR repertoire sequencing (MIDCIRS) and TCR RNA copy counting. General study outcomes and caveats: Modeling gave 3 to 3.5 recovered TCR RNA copies per cell versus about ten by digital PCR, implying 25% to 30% capture efficiency. In CMV-specific effector cells, clones with more than 20 RNA copies contained over 98% of molecules, whereas in naive cells such clones contained under 1% of molecules. Highly expanded clone sizes could be underestimated if identical TCR molecules share a barcode. A single cell's worth of spiked-in Jurkat TCR RNA was reported detectable even among 850,000 to 1,000,000 naive CD8 T cells. The naive libraries included spiked-in Jurkat TCR RNA (approximately ten copies' worth), and this RNA is not part of the donor repertoire. When barcode sub-clustering was omitted, TCR diversity was inflated by chimeric consensus sequences, with chimeras reaching as high as 47%.

Libraries of naive CD8 T cells were generated from about 19,000 to 1,100,000 sorted cells, with 10%, 30% or 50% of the purified RNA used. Naive CD8 T cells, defined as CD8+CD4-CCR7+CD45RA+, were FACS-sorted into RLT Plus buffer on a BD FACSAria II. To test detection sensitivity, Jurkat RNA equivalent to about ten TCR copies was spiked into samples of about 18,000-1,000,000 naive CD8 T cells. CD8 T cells were enriched with RosetteSep CD8+ T Cell Enrichment Cocktail and Ficoll-Paque, followed by ACK red cell lysis. Of note for this clonotype: The antigen it recognizes is unknown. Per-base qualities were not stored, and no clone one base away is much larger.

The library was built by means of PCR. Sequencing was performed on an Illumina HiSeq 4000. Bulk TCR libraries were generated as previously described, with the TCR primers listed in Table S5 used. Purification of total RNA was performed with the Qiagen AllPrep DNA/RNA kit. Before analysis, reads from multiple sequencing runs of one library were combined. Under the source paper's analysis protocol: Reads were retained only if their TCR constant sequence matched exactly, and those retained reads were trimmed to 150 nt and grouped according to their 12-nt molecular barcodes. Reads in each barcode group were sub-clustered using a 15% Levenshtein threshold, and a quality-weighted consensus sequence was built for each RNA molecule. Non-functional sequences were excluded, and lower-count sequences lying one edit away from another sequence were also excluded. Barcode sub-clusters with fewer than 20% of the maximum read count were removed, based on fitting two negative binomial distributions. TCRdb's own reprocessing of the public reads used fastp at Q25 and MiXCR and kept productive beta chains. Entries that share a CDR3 protein sequence are merged under the most common genes and DNA. TCRdb's processing, not the study's, gives the V and J calls here. Present in this sample are just under 650,000 distinct CDR3 sequences, less than 20% of which were seen just once. The biggest ten clones account for around 0.9% of the sample.

Cut back by 4 bases and 0 bases, the V and J ends lie 13 bases apart. Measured from the cysteine to the phenylalanine, the CDR3 is 14 residues long. The only DNA kept is the CDR3, 42 bases in frame from the first base. CDR1 SQVTM and CDR2 ANQGSEA were looked up in the germline V gene. The receptor was isolated from a human donor in good health. Some libraries in this study had Jurkat cell RNA spiked in. The specimen was naive CD8+ T cells from blood, with Jurkat cell RNA spiked in. The cell subset or site label on this specimen signifies: FACS-sorted CD8+CD4-CCR7+CD45RA+ naive T cells. This chain joins TRBV29-1 to TRBJ2-7; D gene: possibly TRBD1, on 6 matching bases. The CDR3 region has the sequence CSVVNREFSYEQYF. The nucleotide sequence reads TGCAGCGTTGTGAACAGGGAATTCTCCTACGAGCAGTACTTC.